This TCR beta chain was captured in a study of blood T cell repertoires in COVID-19. Across the study: The United States, Italy and Spain provided the acute and convalescent COVID-19 samples. T cells, B-cell-depleted T cells, or PBMCs provided the cDNA or gDNA that served as material.

V was pared by 7 bases and J by 6 bases, with 25 bases of the junction left unmatched. CDR3 length: 20 residues. The germline CDR1 and CDR2 sequences are MDHEN and SYDVKM. Generated by immunoSEQ multiplex PCR, the TCRdb table keeps only in-frame clones and is missing some. The sample records 380,000 or so clones, approximately 88% being singletons. The rearrangement uses TRBV28 and TRBJ2-3; 10 bases align to TRBD2. Sequencing was performed on peripheral blood. The TCR originated in a man between 40 and 49 years old with acute or convalescent COVID-19. CDR3 bases: TGTGCCAGCACTCCCCACTCAACGAAGAGTAGCGGGGGGCGAAGTGATACGCAGTATTTT. This sequence encodes CASTPHSTKSSGGRSDTQYF.